The rows below give T cell receptor beta chains drawn from one sample of a study of technical replicates of blood from a few donors. Data came from immunoSEQ multiplex PCR; TCRdb stores just in-frame clones and leaves some out. Of more than 65,000 clones in the sample, approximately 93% were seen once. The specimen sequenced was T cells isolated from PBMCs. The receptors were gathered from a human donor in good health. Each CDR3 is given with its conserved first and last residue. D genes are given only for firm matches. Rows give clone size only sometimes, using once, few, many, or a class for an expanded clone.

CDR3 protein: CASSRLIDYSYEQYF
CDR3 DNA: TGCGCCAGCAGCCGACTTATAGATTATTCCTACGAGCAGTACTTC
clone size: .
J gene: TRBJ2-7
D gene: .
V gene: TRBV4-1

CDR3 protein: CASRYNPKSLADEQYF
CDR3 DNA: TGTGCCAGCAGATACAACCCCAAGAGTTTGGCGGACGAGCAGTACTTC
clone size: .
J gene: TRBJ2-7
D gene: .
V gene: TRBV6-6

CDR3 protein: CASSGKGDTEAFF
CDR3 DNA: TGTGCCAGCTCAGGAAAAGGAGACACTGAAGCTTTCTTT
clone size: .
J gene: TRBJ1-1
D gene: .
V gene: TRBV18

CDR3 protein: CASSDRGDRGPPYSNQPQHF
CDR3 DNA: TGTGCCAGCAGTGATCGGGGGGACAGGGGGCCTCCTTATAGCAATCAGCCCCAGCATTTT
clone size: once
J gene: TRBJ1-5
D gene: TRBD1
V gene: TRBV2

CDR3 protein: CASSLNPGQLSGNTIYF
CDR3 DNA: TGTGCCAGCAGTCTAAACCCAGGACAGCTCTCTGGAAACACCATATATTTT
clone size: once
J gene: TRBJ1-3
D gene: .
V gene: TRBV28

CDR3 protein: CASSRPGTSDNEQFF
CDR3 DNA: TGCGCCAGCAGCCGCCCCGGGACTAGCGACAATGAGCAGTTCTTC
clone size: .
J gene: TRBJ2-1
D gene: TRBD2
V gene: TRBV4-1

CDR3 protein: CASSLGTSGYEQYF
CDR3 DNA: TGTGCCAGCAGCTTAGGAACTAGCGGATACGAGCAGTACTTC
clone size: .
J gene: TRBJ2-7
D gene: TRBD2
V gene: TRBV11-3

CDR3 protein: CAIREDRAGGDFLYNEQFF
CDR3 DNA: TGTGCCATCAGAGAAGACAGGGCTGGGGGAGATTTTCTCTACAATGAGCAGTTCTTC
clone size: .
J gene: TRBJ2-1
D gene: TRBD1
V gene: TRBV10-3

CDR3 protein: CAISGSGGNTIYF
CDR3 DNA: TGTGCCATCAGCGGATCCGGGGGAAACACCATATATTTT
clone size: .
J gene: TRBJ1-3
D gene: .
V gene: TRBV10-3

CDR3 protein: CASSLGQDSGNTIYF
CDR3 DNA: TGTGCCAGCAGCTTAGGACAGGACAGTGGAAACACCATATATTTT
clone size: .
J gene: TRBJ1-3
D gene: .
V gene: TRBV11-2

CDR3 protein: CASSSTEFYGYTF
CDR3 DNA: TGTGCCAGCAGTTCGACAGAATTCTATGGCTACACCTTC
clone size: .
J gene: TRBJ1-2
D gene: .
V gene: TRBV27

CDR3 protein: CASSGVRSAPYNEQFF
CDR3 DNA: TGTGCCAGCAGCGGGGTCAGAAGTGCCCCCTACAATGAGCAGTTCTTC
clone size: .
J gene: TRBJ2-1
D gene: .
V gene: TRBV2

CDR3 protein: CASSEAAGTGVFSGANVLTF
CDR3 DNA: TGTGCCAGCAGTGAAGCTGCCGGGACAGGGGTTTTTTCTGGGGCCAACGTCCTGACTTTC
clone size: .
J gene: TRBJ2-6
D gene: TRBD1
V gene: TRBV6-1

CDR3 protein: CASKESNQPQHF
CDR3 DNA: TGTGCCAGCAAAGAGAGCAATCAGCCCCAGCATTTT
clone size: .
J gene: TRBJ1-5
D gene: .
V gene: TRBV28

CDR3 protein: CASSPLPTSGGDEQFF
CDR3 DNA: TGTGCCAGCAGTCCCCTCCCGACTAGCGGTGGTGATGAGCAGTTCTTC
clone size: .
J gene: TRBJ2-1
D gene: TRBD2
V gene: TRBV27

CDR3 protein: CASSPRGRGYYNEQFF
CDR3 DNA: TGTGCCAGCAGCCCCCGGGGGAGGGGATATTACAATGAGCAGTTCTTC
clone size: .
J gene: TRBJ2-1
D gene: TRBD2
V gene: TRBV7-9

CDR3 protein: CAWSVSRTGTYNEQFF
CDR3 DNA: TGTGCCTGGAGTGTTTCTCGGACAGGGACCTACAATGAGCAGTTCTTC
clone size: once
J gene: TRBJ2-1
D gene: TRBD1
V gene: TRBV30

CDR3 protein: CASSFVSSYEQYF
CDR3 DNA: TGTGCCAGCAGCTTCGTTTCTTCGTACGAGCAGTACTTC
clone size: .
J gene: TRBJ2-7
D gene: .
V gene: TRBV7-2

CDR3 protein: CASKYDRGTRTEAFF
CDR3 DNA: TGCGCCAGCAAATACGACAGGGGCACCCGAACTGAAGCTTTCTTT
clone size: .
J gene: TRBJ1-1
D gene: TRBD1
V gene: TRBV4-1

CDR3 protein: CASSPGTSSYEQYF
CDR3 DNA: TGTGCCAGCAGTCCCGGGACTAGTAGCTACGAGCAGTACTTC
clone size: .
J gene: TRBJ2-7
D gene: TRBD2
V gene: TRBV6-6

CDR3 protein: CACQRRLYEQYF
CDR3 DNA: TGTGCTTGCCAGCGGAGACTATACGAGCAGTACTTC
clone size: .
J gene: TRBJ2-7
D gene: .
V gene: TRBV30

CDR3 protein: CASSSSPGPHNEQFF
CDR3 DNA: TGTGCCAGCAGCTCCTCTCCAGGGCCGCATAATGAGCAGTTCTTC
clone size: .
J gene: TRBJ2-1
D gene: .
V gene: TRBV11-2

CDR3 protein: CASSQTLQETQYF
CDR3 DNA: TGTGCCAGCAGCCAGACATTACAAGAGACCCAGTACTTC
clone size: .
J gene: TRBJ2-5
D gene: .
V gene: TRBV7-9

CDR3 protein: CASSLDPGQGTAGYTF
CDR3 DNA: TGTGCCAGCAGCTTAGATCCGGGACAGGGGACGGCCGGCTACACCTTC
clone size: .
J gene: TRBJ1-2
D gene: TRBD1
V gene: TRBV11-2

CDR3 protein: CASSRTEFSYEQYF
CDR3 DNA: TGTGCCAGCAGTCGGACAGAGTTCTCCTACGAGCAGTACTTC
clone size: .
J gene: TRBJ2-7
D gene: .
V gene: TRBV6-1

CDR3 protein: CASSPRTGEKLFF
CDR3 DNA: TGTGCCAGCAGTCCGCGGACAGGCGAAAAACTGTTTTTT
clone size: .
J gene: TRBJ1-4
D gene: TRBD1
V gene: TRBV27

CDR3 protein: CASSFPRFNQPQHF
CDR3 DNA: TGTGCCAGCAGTTTCCCCAGGTTTAATCAGCCCCAGCATTTT
clone size: .
J gene: TRBJ1-5
D gene: .
V gene: TRBV28

CDR3 protein: CASSLGSRDRVGYEQYF
CDR3 DNA: TGTGCCAGCAGCTTAGGGTCTCGGGACAGGGTAGGTTACGAGCAGTACTTC
clone size: .
J gene: TRBJ2-7
D gene: TRBD1
V gene: TRBV11-3

CDR3 protein: CAWSVRQGDGYTF
CDR3 DNA: TGTGCCTGGAGTGTACGCCAGGGCGATGGCTACACCTTC
clone size: once
J gene: TRBJ1-2
D gene: .
V gene: TRBV30

CDR3 protein: CASSILRQGNGYTF
CDR3 DNA: TGTGCCAGTAGTATACTGAGACAGGGCAATGGCTACACCTTC
clone size: .
J gene: TRBJ1-2
D gene: TRBD1
V gene: TRBV19

CDR3 protein: CASSERHSGGSSGELFF
CDR3 DNA: TGTGCCAGCAGCGAGAGACATAGCGGGGGGTCCTCCGGGGAGCTGTTTTTT
clone size: .
J gene: TRBJ2-2
D gene: TRBD2
V gene: TRBV5-4

CDR3 protein: CASSTVRQGNQPQHF
CDR3 DNA: TGTGCCAGTAGTACTGTAAGACAGGGGAATCAGCCCCAGCATTTT
clone size: .
J gene: TRBJ1-5
D gene: TRBD1
V gene: TRBV19

CDR3 protein: CASSLPGSGNTIYF
CDR3 DNA: TGTGCCAGCAGTTTACCAGGGTCTGGAAACACCATATATTTT
clone size: .
J gene: TRBJ1-3
D gene: .
V gene: TRBV28

CDR3 protein: CASRDMAEQYF
CDR3 DNA: TGTGCCAGTAGAGACATGGCCGAGCAGTACTTC
clone size: .
J gene: TRBJ2-7
D gene: .
V gene: TRBV25-1

CDR3 protein: CASSFRRALLRGYEQYF
CDR3 DNA: TGTGCCAGCAGCTTTCGCAGGGCCCTCCTGCGGGGCTACGAGCAGTACTTC
clone size: .
J gene: TRBJ2-7
D gene: .
V gene: TRBV5-6

CDR3 protein: CASSFTLNTGELFF
CDR3 DNA: TGTGCCAGCAGCTTTACTCTGAACACCGGGGAGCTGTTTTTT
clone size: .
J gene: TRBJ2-2
D gene: .
V gene: TRBV7-6

CDR3 protein: CASRSTTGYGELFF
CDR3 DNA: TGTGCCAGCAGGTCCACCACAGGGTACGGGGAGCTGTTTTTT
clone size: .
J gene: TRBJ2-2
D gene: .
V gene: TRBV11-3

CDR3 protein: CASSISLEPGQPQHF
CDR3 DNA: TGTGCCAGTAGTATTAGCCTGGAACCGGGTCAGCCCCAGCATTTT
clone size: .
J gene: TRBJ1-5
D gene: .
V gene: TRBV19

CDR3 protein: CASSSFNTDTQYF
CDR3 DNA: TGTGCCAGCAGCTCCTTTAATACAGATACGCAGTATTTT
clone size: .
J gene: TRBJ2-3
D gene: .
V gene: TRBV7-3

CDR3 protein: CASSPPRGTSGRSTDTQYF
CDR3 DNA: TGTGCCAGCAGCCCCCCCCGGGGGACTAGCGGGAGGAGCACAGATACGCAGTATTTT
clone size: .
J gene: TRBJ2-3
D gene: TRBD2
V gene: TRBV11-2

CDR3 protein: CASSLFIGGQTEAFF
CDR3 DNA: TGTGCCAGCAGTTTATTTATCGGGGGGCAAACTGAAGCTTTCTTT
clone size: .
J gene: TRBJ1-1
D gene: .
V gene: TRBV27

CDR3 protein: CASRYRDRGGHEQFF
CDR3 DNA: TGCGCCAGCAGGTACCGGGACAGGGGCGGCCATGAGCAGTTCTTC
clone size: .
J gene: TRBJ2-1
D gene: TRBD1
V gene: TRBV4-1

CDR3 protein: CAAGQGAAGELFF
CDR3 DNA: TGTGCCGCGGGGCAGGGGGCAGCCGGGGAGCTGTTTTTT
clone size: .
J gene: TRBJ2-2
D gene: TRBD1
V gene: TRBV28

CDR3 protein: CASSSKTGGGTEAFF
CDR3 DNA: TGCGCCAGCAGCTCCAAAACAGGGGGAGGCACTGAAGCTTTCTTT
clone size: .
J gene: TRBJ1-1
D gene: TRBD1
V gene: TRBV5-1

CDR3 protein: CASSLRGGEPQHF
CDR3 DNA: TGTGCCAGCAGCTTAAGGGGGGGGGAGCCCCAGCATTTT
clone size: .
J gene: TRBJ1-5
D gene: .
V gene: TRBV7-8

CDR3 protein: CASSLQRGSYEQYF
CDR3 DNA: TGTGCCAGCAGCTTGCAGCGGGGCAGCTACGAGCAGTACTTC
clone size: few
J gene: TRBJ2-7
D gene: TRBD2
V gene: TRBV7-3

CDR3 protein: CASSIVTSGRNEQFF
CDR3 DNA: TGTGCCAGTAGCATCGTAACTAGCGGGAGGAATGAGCAGTTCTTC
clone size: .
J gene: TRBJ2-1
D gene: TRBD2
V gene: TRBV19

CDR3 protein: CASSSTGVYGYTF
CDR3 DNA: TGTGCCAGCAGCTCGACAGGGGTCTATGGCTACACCTTC
clone size: .
J gene: TRBJ1-2
D gene: TRBD1
V gene: TRBV5-4

CDR3 protein: CASSFSSGGTGELFF
CDR3 DNA: TGCGCCAGCAGCTTCTCGTCAGGCGGGACCGGGGAGCTGTTTTTT
clone size: .
J gene: TRBJ2-2
D gene: .
V gene: TRBV5-1

CDR3 protein: CASSASGTYNEQFF
CDR3 DNA: TGTGCCAGCAGTGCTAGCGGCACCTACAATGAGCAGTTCTTC
clone size: once
J gene: TRBJ2-1
D gene: TRBD2
V gene: TRBV2

CDR3 protein: CASSPIQGAIDIAFF
CDR3 DNA: TGCGCCAGCAGCCCAATACAGGGGGCGATAGATATAGCTTTCTTT
clone size: .
J gene: TRBJ1-1
D gene: TRBD1
V gene: TRBV5-1

CDR3 protein: CAWSTPTGGAAYGYTF
CDR3 DNA: TGTGCCTGGAGTACACCAACAGGGGGCGCAGCCTATGGCTACACCTTC
clone size: .
J gene: TRBJ1-2
D gene: TRBD1
V gene: TRBV30